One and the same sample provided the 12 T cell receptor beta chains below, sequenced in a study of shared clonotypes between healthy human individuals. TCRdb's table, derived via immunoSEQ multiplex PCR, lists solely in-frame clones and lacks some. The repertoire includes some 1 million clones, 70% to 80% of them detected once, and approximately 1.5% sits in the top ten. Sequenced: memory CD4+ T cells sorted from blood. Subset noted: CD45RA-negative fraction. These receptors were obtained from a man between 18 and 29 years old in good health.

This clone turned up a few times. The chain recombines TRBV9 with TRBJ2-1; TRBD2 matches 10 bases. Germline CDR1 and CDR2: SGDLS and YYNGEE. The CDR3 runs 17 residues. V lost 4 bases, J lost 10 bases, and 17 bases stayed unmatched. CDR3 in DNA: TGTGCCAGCAGCCCCGGGCAAGGACTAGCGGAACAGGGCGAGCAGTTCTTC. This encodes CASSPGQGLAEQGEQFF.

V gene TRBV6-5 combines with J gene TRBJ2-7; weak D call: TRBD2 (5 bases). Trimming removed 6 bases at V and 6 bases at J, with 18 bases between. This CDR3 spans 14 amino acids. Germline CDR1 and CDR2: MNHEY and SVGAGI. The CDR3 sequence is CASRGDGRGLEQYF. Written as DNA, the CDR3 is TGTGCCAGCAGGGGAGATGGACGCGGTCTCGAGCAGTACTTC.

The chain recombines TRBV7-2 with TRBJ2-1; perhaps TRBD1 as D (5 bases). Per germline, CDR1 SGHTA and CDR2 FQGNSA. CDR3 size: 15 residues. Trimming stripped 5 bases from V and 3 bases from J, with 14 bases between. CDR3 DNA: TGTGCCAGCAGCCAACAGGTACTCCTCTACAATGAGCAGTTCTTC. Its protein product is CASSQQVLLYNEQFF.

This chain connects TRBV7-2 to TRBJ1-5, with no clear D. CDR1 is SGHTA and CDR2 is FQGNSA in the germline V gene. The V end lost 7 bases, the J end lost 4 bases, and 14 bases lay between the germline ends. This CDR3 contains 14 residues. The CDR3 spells CASISGSQNQPQHF. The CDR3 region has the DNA TGTGCCAGCATTTCAGGCAGCCAAAATCAGCCCCAGCATTTT.

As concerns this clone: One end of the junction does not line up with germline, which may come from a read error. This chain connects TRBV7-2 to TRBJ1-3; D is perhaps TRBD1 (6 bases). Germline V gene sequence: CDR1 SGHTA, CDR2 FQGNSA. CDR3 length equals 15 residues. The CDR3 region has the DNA TGTGCCAGCGCATATTTGGGGGGCGCGGGGAACACTATATATTTT. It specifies CASAYLGGAGNTIYF.

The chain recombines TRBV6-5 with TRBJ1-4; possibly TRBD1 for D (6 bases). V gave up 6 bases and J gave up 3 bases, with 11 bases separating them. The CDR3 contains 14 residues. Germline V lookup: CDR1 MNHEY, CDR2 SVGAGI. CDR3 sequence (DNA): TGTGCCAGCAGACTCGGGGGGCCTAATGAAAAACTGTTTTTT. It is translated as CASRLGGPNEKLFF.

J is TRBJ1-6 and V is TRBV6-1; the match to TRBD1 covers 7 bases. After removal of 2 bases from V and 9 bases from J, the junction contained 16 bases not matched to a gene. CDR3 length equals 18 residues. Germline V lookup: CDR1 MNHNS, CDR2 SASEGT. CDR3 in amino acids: CASSEPPPEDRERSPLHF. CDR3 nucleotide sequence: TGTGCCAGCAGTGAACCCCCGCCGGAAGACAGGGAACGTTCACCCCTCCACTTT.

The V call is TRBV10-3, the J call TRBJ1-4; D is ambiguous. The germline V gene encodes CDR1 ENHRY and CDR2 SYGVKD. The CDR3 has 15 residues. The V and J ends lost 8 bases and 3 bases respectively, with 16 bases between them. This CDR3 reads CAISVSESANEKLFF. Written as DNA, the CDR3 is TGTGCCATCTCGGTGTCGGAGAGCGCTAATGAAAAACTGTTTTTT.

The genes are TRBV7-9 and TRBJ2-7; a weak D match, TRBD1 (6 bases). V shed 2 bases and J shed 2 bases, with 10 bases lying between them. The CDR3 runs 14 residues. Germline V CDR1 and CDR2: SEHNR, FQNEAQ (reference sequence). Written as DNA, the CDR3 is TGTGCCAGCAGCTTACCGGGACAAACCTACGAGCAGTACTTC. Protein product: CASSLPGQTYEQYF.

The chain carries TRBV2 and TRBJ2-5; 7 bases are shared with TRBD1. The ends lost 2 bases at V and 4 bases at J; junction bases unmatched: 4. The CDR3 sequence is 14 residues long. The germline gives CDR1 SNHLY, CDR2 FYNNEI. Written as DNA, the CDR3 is TGTGCCAGCAGTGAACCCGACAGGGTAGAGACCCAGTACTTC. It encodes CASSEPDRVETQYF.

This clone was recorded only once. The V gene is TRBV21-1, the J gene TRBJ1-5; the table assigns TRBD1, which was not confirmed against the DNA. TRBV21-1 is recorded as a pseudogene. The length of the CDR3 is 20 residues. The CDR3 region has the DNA TGTGCCAGCAGCGCGGCAGGGGTGTCGGTGGTCGAATTCAGCAATCAGCCCCAGCATTTT. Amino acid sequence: CASSAAGVSVVEFSNQPQHF.

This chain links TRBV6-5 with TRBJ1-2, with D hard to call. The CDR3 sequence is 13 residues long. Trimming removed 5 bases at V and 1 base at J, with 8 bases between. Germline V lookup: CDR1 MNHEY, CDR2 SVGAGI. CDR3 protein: CASSPAYNYGYTF. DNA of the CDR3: TGTGCCAGCAGTCCGGCGTATAACTATGGCTACACCTTC.